This TCR beta chain was documented in a study of identical twins listed by TCRdb under 2016. Background on the whole study: To test whether fetal clonotypes persist, the study used deep sequencing on TCR alpha and beta repertoires from monozygotic twins, unrelated adults of various ages, and cord blood. To rule out contamination, the twin experiments were replicated at different times with different library preparation protocols.

Every donor was a healthy Caucasian. Findings and caveats that apply to the study as a whole: Excess twin sharing in beta out-of-frame sequences was weaker because fewer shared sequences lowered the signal-to-noise ratio. Compared with coincidental sharing between unrelated individuals, out-of-frame TCR alpha sequences shared between twins had an excess of sequences with low generation probability. Zero-insertion analyses could be partly confounded by invariant T cells such as MAIT and iNKT, although diverse VJ usage argued against such confounding for most clonotypes. Abundant cord blood beta clonotypes had fewer insertions, young adult naive repertoires showed a similar but weaker trend, and memory repertoires showed no such trend. In monozygotic twins, recombination models systematically underestimated out-of-frame TCR alpha sharing, but the models matched the sharing seen between unrelated individuals. Conclusions relied on cross-sectional statistical analysis, since the same donors could not be followed over many years.

As for this clonotype: Its antigen is not yet known. Per-nucleotide qualities are absent, and no much larger clonotype sits a single base away.

V is pared back by 3 bases and J by 1 base, with 16 bases lying between the germline termini. Spanning cysteine to phenylalanine, the CDR3 consists of 16 amino acids. Of the read, only the CDR3 DNA is kept; its 48 bases are in frame from base 1. In the germline V gene, CDR1 corresponds to MDHEN and CDR2 to SYDVKM. The method was 5' RACE. The sample was run on an Illumina HiSeq 2000. Template switching added a universal primer binding site, and the final cDNA carried a unique molecular identifier that allowed TCR cDNA molecules to be counted accurately. Specific primers in the conserved constant-segment region were used to synthesize first-strand cDNA for the TCR alpha and beta chains. To control for contamination, every cDNA library was double barcoded, receiving both a SMART-Mk sample barcode and Illumina barcodes. Two successive PCR steps introduced TruSeq adapter sequences along with Illumina sample barcodes. Sequencing of the TCR alpha and beta cDNA libraries was done on the Illumina HiSeq platform using custom primers. From the authors' description of their analysis: MiGEC was used to process raw reads and extract unique molecular identifiers, and MiXCR was used to find CDR3 positions. Recombination models were inferred per individual with the repgenHMM and IGoR tools using an EM algorithm. The tcR package in R was used for shared clonotype analysis, with sharing normalized by the product of cloneset sizes. Out-of-frame nonproductive sequences were analyzed to study raw recombination free of thymic and clonal selection effects. TCRdb redid the processing of the public reads, applying fastp at Q25 and MiXCR, and retained in-frame beta chains. All rows with the same CDR3 protein become a single entry with the most common DNA and genes. The V and J calls here are based on TCRdb, not the publication. The sample table records about 1.7 million distinct CDR3 sequences; under 35% of these occur just once. Under 0.35% of the sample rests with the top ten.

The V gene is TRBV28 and the J gene is TRBJ2-7; 5 matching bases give a weak D call of TRBD1. This TCR came from a newborn girl in good health. Sequencing was carried out using cord blood. In nucleotide form, the sequence is TGTGCCAGCAGTTTCGTTTCGGCCAGGGTGTCCTACGAGCAGTACTTC. This translates into CASSFVSARVSYEQYF.